The clone carrying this T cell receptor beta chain was seen a handful of times. The data derive from a study of shared T cell receptors in the human thymus. V was cut by 2 bases and J by 4 bases, with 12 bases left in between. The germline gives CDR1 MNHEY, CDR2 SMNVEV (reference sequence). CDR3 length: 15 amino acids. This table comes from immunoSEQ multiplex PCR, and its TCRdb copy is limited to in-frame clones, with some not included. The repertoire holds hundreds of thousands of clones, roughly 94% seen once, with roughly 0.02% in the top ten. This sequence was found in a human donor. The chain uses TRBV27 and TRBJ2-1; D may be TRBD2 (7 bases). Specimen: thymocytes. The CDR3 DNA follows: TGTGCCAGCAGTTTAGGGAGGGGGGGGTACAATGAGCAGTTCTTC. Translated: CASSLGRGGYNEQFF.